This TCR beta chain was documented in a study of cytomegalovirus exposure and HLA in healthy donors. Study conclusions and caveats: Another analysis was done later, and it associated approximately 15,000 TCR beta sequences with HLA alleles at 0.05 false discovery rate. One cluster of highly shared sequence variants probably arose as a sequencing artifact.

This cohort consisted of healthy bone marrow donors. As regards this clone: Antigen: not known.

There are 14 residues in the CDR3. V shed 0 bases and J shed 4 bases, with 9 bases lying between them. Germline CDR1 and CDR2: SGHVS and FNYEAQ. The primer mix had 60 Vbeta and 13 Jbeta primers. Generated by immunoSEQ multiplex PCR, the TCRdb table keeps only in-frame clones and is missing some. The sample carries some 60,000 clones, 85% recorded once. The receptor comes from a female donor in good health and CMV-seronegative. The V call is TRBV7-6, the J call TRBJ1-1, with D possibly TRBD1 on 5 matching bases. The material sequenced was PBMCs. DNA for the CDR3: TGTGCCAGCAGCTTAGCAGGGGTGAGCACTGAAGCTTTCTTT. It translates to CASSLAGVSTEAFF.